A single TCR beta chain is shown here with its context. Antigen specificity is unknown. Trimming shortened V by 1 base and J by 0 bases, and 7 bases separated the two germline ends. CDR1 is SGHNT and CDR2 is YYREEE in the germline V gene (reference sequence). The CDR3 contains 14 residues. Exclusion of a patient followed from autoimmune disease history or systemic immunosuppression. Peripheral blood came from all dose cohorts at three timepoints. Here immunoSEQ multiplex PCR was the method, and the copy in TCRdb shows in-frame clones only, minus some. The sample yields about 46,000 clones, approximately 80% seen once. The data originate from a study of OX40 agonist ivuxolimab in advanced cancers. Whole-study findings and limits: Among the lowest levels of clonal expansion were found in partial responders at 0.1-3.0 mg/kg.

The sequence came from an adult with an advanced solid tumor such as melanoma, head and neck, liver or kidney cancer. Source: CD4+ or CD8+ T cells sorted from blood, taken in a trial of the OX40 agonist ivuxolimab. This chain uses TRBV5-4 with TRBJ1-1; D remains unclear. The CDR3 DNA reads as TGTGCCAGCAGCTTGCTGGGTATGAACACTGAAGCTTTCTTT. As protein: CASSLLGMNTEAFF.